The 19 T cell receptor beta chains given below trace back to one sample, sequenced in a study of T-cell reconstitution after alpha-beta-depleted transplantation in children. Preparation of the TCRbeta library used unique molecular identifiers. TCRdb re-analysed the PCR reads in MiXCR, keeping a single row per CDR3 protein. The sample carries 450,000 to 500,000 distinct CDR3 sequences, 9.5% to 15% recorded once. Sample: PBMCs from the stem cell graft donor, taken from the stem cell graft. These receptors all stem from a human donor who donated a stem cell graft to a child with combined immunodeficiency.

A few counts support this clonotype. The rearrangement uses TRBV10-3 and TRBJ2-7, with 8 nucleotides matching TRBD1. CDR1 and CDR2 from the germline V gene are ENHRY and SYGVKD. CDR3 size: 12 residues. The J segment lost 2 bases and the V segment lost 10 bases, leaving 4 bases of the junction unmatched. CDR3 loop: CATRDRTYEQYF. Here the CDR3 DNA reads TGTGCCACCAGGGACAGGACCTACGAGCAGTACTTC.

CDR3: CASSVAIDTEAFF. CDR3 coding DNA: TGTGCCAGCAGCGTAGCTATCGACACTGAAGCTTTCTTT. J is TRBJ1-1 and V is TRBV9; D unresolved. Trimming cost V 0 bases and J 3 bases, with 6 bases left between them. This CDR3 has 13 amino acids. Germline V gene sequence: CDR1 SGDLS, CDR2 YYNGEE.

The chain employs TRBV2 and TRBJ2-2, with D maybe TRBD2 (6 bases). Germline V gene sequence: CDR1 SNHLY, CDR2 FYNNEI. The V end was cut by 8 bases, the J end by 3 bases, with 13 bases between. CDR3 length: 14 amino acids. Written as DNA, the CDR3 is TGTGCCAGCCGGGTGGAGGGGTACACCGGGGAGCTGTTTTTT. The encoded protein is CASRVEGYTGELFF.

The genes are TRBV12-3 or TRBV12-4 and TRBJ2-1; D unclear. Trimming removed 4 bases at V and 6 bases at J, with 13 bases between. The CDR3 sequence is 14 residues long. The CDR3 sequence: CASSSAPQSNEQFF. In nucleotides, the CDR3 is TGTGCCAGCAGTTCGGCACCTCAATCCAATGAGCAGTTCTTC.

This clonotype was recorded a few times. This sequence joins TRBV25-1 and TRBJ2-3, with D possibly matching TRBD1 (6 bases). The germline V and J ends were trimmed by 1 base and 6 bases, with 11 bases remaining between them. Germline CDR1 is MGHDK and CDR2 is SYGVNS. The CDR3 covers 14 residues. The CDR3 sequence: CASSEFTGIDTQYF. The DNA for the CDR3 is TGTGCCAGCAGTGAATTCACAGGGATCGATACGCAGTATTTT.

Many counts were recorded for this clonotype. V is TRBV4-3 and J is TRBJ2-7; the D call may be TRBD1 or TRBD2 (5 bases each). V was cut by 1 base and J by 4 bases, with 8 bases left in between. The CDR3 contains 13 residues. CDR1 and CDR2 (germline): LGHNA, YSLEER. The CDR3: CASSQVGAYEQYF. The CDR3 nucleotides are TGCGCCAGCAGCCAAGTCGGGGCTTACGAGCAGTACTTC.

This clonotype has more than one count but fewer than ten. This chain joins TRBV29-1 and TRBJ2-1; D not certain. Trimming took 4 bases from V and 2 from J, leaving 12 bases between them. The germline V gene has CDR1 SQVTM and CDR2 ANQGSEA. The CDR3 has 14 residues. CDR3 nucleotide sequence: TGCAGCGTTGTTGGCGCATTAACCTACAATGAGCAGTTCTTC. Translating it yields CSVVGALTYNEQFF.

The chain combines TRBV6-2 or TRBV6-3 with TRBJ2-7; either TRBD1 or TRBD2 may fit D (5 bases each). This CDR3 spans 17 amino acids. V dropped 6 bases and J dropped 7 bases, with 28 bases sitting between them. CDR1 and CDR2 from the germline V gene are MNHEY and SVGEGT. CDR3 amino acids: CASRTLPGRTISREQYF. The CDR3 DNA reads TGTGCCAGCAGGACCCTACCGGGACGGACGATCTCTCGGGAGCAGTACTTC.

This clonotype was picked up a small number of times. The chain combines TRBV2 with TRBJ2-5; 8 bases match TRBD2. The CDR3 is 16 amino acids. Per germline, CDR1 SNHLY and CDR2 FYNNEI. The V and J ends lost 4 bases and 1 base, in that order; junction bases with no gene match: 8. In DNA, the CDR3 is TGTGCCAGCAGTGCCGTGGGAGCGGGAGCCCAAGAGACCCAGTACTTC. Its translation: CASSAVGAGAQETQYF.

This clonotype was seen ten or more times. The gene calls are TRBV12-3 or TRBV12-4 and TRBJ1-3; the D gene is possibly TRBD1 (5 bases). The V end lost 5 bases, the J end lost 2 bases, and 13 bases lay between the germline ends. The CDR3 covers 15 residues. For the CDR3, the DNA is TGTGCCAGCAGTCACGGGACCGTCCCTGGAAACACCATATATTTT. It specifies CASSHGTVPGNTIYF.

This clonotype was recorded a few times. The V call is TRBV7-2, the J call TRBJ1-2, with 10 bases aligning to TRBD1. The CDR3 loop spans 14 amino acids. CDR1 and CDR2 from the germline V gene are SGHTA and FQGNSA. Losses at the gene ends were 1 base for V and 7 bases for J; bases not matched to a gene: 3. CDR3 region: CASSLDGTGAGYTF. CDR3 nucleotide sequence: TGTGCCAGCAGCTTAGACGGGACAGGGGCTGGCTACACCTTC.

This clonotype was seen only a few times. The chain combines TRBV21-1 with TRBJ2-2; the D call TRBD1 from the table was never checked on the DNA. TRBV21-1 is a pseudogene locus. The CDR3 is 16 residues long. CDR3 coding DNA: TGTGCCAGCAGCAAAGCCGCCGGGGAGAACACCGGGGAGCTGTTTTTT. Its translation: CASSKAAGENTGELFF.

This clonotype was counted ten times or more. Written as DNA, the CDR3 is TGCGCCAGCAGCTTATGGGCGGGGACCACCTACGAGCAGTACTTC. Protein sequence: CASSLWAGTTYEQYF. J is TRBJ2-7 and V is TRBV5-1; D is possibly TRBD2 (6 bases). With 2 bases removed from V and 2 bases from J, the gap between germline ends came to 14 bases. The germline V gene has CDR1 SGHRS and CDR2 YFSETQ. The CDR3 covers 15 residues.

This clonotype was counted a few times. CDR3 nucleotide sequence: TGTGCCAGCAGTGAAGCGCTTTGGGTCGGAGGATCTATTGCAGATACGCAGTATTTT. As protein: CASSEALWVGGSIADTQYF. This chain uses TRBV6-1 with TRBJ2-3, with a tentative D call TRBD2 (5 bases). V was shortened by 0 bases and J by 4 bases, with 23 bases between the two germline ends. From germline, CDR1 is MNHNS and CDR2 SASEGT. The CDR3 sequence is 19 residues long.

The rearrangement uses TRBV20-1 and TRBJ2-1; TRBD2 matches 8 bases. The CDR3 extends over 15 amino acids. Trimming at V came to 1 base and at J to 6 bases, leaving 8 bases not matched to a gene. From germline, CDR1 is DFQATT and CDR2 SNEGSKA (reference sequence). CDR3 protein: CSARGIAGLGNEQFF. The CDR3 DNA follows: TGCAGTGCTAGAGGGATAGCGGGGTTGGGCAATGAGCAGTTCTTC.

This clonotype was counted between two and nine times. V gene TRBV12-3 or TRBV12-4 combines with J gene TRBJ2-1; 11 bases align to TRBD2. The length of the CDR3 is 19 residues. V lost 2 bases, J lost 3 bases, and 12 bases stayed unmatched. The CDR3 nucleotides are TGTGCCAGCAGTTTATTTGGGACTAGCGGCCGAAGTTACTACAATGAGCAGTTCTTC. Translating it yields CASSLFGTSGRSYYNEQFF.

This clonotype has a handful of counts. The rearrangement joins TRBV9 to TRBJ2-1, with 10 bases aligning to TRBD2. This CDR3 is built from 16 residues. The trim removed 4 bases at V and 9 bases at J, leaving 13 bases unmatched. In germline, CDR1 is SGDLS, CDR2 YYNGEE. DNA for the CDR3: TGTGCCAGCAGCCCCCAACCGGGACTAGCGATCGGTGAGCAGTTCTTC. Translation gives CASSPQPGLAIGEQFF.

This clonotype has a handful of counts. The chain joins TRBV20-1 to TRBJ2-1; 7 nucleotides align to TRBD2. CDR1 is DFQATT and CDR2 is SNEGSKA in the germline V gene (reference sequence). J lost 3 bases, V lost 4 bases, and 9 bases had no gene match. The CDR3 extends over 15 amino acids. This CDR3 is CSATLADTYYNEQFF. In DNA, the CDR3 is TGCAGTGCTACGCTAGCGGATACTTACTACAATGAGCAGTTCTTC.

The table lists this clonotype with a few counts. CDR3: CASSPGMEDTQYF. The CDR3, as DNA: TGTGCCAGCTCACCGGGTATGGAGGATACGCAGTATTTT. V gene TRBV18 combines with J gene TRBJ2-3; D is uncertain. This CDR3 has 13 residues. V lost 3 bases to trimming and J lost 6 bases, with 10 bases between them. CDR1 KGHSH and CDR2 LQKENI come from the germline V gene.